This T cell receptor beta chain is from a study of blood T cell repertoires in COVID-19. Study context: Both acute and convalescent COVID-19 samples were obtained from the United States, Italy and Spain. The cDNA or gDNA used as material had been derived from T cells, B-cell-depleted T cells, or PBMCs.

This clone was found a few times. Produced via immunoSEQ multiplex PCR; TCRdb's table is partial and in-frame only. The sample records 51,000 or so clones, around nine tenths being singletons. This CDR3 spans 17 amino acids. V was trimmed by 5 bases and J by 5 bases, leaving 27 bases between them. Germline assignment: CDR1 SQVTM and CDR2 ANQGSEA. This TCR came from a man older than 75 with active or convalescent COVID-19. J is TRBJ1-2 and V is TRBV29-1; tentatively, D is TRBD1 (5 bases). The sequenced sample consisted of peripheral blood. CDR3 loop: CSVTGGMSTQGPYGYTF. CDR3 coding DNA: TGCAGCGTTACGGGGGGGATGTCAACGCAAGGGCCTTATGGCTACACCTTC.